This TCR beta chain was captured in a study of early T cells in non-severe SARS-CoV-2 infection. Study in general: The study sequenced bulk RNA from unsorted whole blood, with chains unpaired.

Study outcomes and limitations: CD4 and private specificities were missed by VDJdb matching, which favored anti-spike CD8 responses.

This clonotype has just a few counts. The target antigen is unknown. Researchers attached unique molecular identifiers to individual cDNA molecules. TCRdb reprocessed the 5' RACE reads via MiXCR and lists one record per CDR3 protein. The sample lists some 30,000 distinct CDR3 sequences, roughly 5% occurring once. Germline V gene lookup returns CDR1 LGHDT and CDR2 YNNKEL (reference sequence). The CDR3 has 14 amino acids. V gave up 5 bases and J gave up 4 bases, with 15 bases separating them. The chain links TRBV3-1 to TRBJ2-7, with D uncertain. The TCR comes from an adult who was a healthcare worker with PCR-confirmed SARS-CoV-2 infection or an uninfected control (not recorded which). Sequenced: whole blood. In nucleotides, the CDR3 is TGTGCCAGCAGCGTTGACATAATTAAGTACGAGCAGTACTTC. Its translation is CASSVDIIKYEQYF.